A selection of T cell receptor beta chains follows, all from one sample in a study of identical twins. Each CDR3 protein is one row after TCRdb ran MiXCR on the 5' RACE reads. The sample holds 240,000 or so distinct CDR3 sequences, about 13% seen once. The data were also submitted as part of a second study, on yellow fever vaccine responses in identical twins.

Sequencing was carried out using memory (CD45RO+) T cells sorted from blood. The receptors originated from a woman between 18 and 29 years old in good health. Both conserved end residues are part of each CDR3. The D gene is left open where the match is weak. Rows may omit the clone size; those that give it use once, few, many or a size class.

j_gene	d_gene	v_gene	abundance	CDR3nt	CDR3aa
TRBJ2-2	.	TRBV3-1	few	TGTGCCAGCAGCCAAGTATTGGGGCGCGGGGAGCTGTTTTTT	CASSQVLGRGELFF
TRBJ2-1	TRBD1	TRBV28	many	TGTGCCAGCAGCCTGGGACAGGGTGGGAGGAGAAACAATGAGCAGTTCTTC	CASSLGQGGRRNNEQFF
TRBJ2-3	TRBD1	TRBV10-3	few	TGTGCCATCAGTGTCCCGGGACAGGGGGCTGTTGGAACAGATACGCAGTATTTT	CAISVPGQGAVGTDTQYF
TRBJ2-3	.	TRBV9	few	TGTGCCAGCAGCGTAGTGCCTAGTACGGATACGCAGTATTTT	CASSVVPSTDTQYF
TRBJ2-7	TRBD1	TRBV4-2	.	TGTGCCAGCAGCCCAACGTGGGAGACAGGGGGCTCCTACGAGCAGTACTTC	CASSPTWETGGSYEQYF
TRBJ2-1	.	TRBV20-1	.	TGCAGTGCTACCGGGACCCAGCTGAGATACAATGAGCATTTCTTC	CSATGTQLRYNEHFF
TRBJ2-2	.	TRBV28	.	TGTGCCAGCAAGGTGGGGGCCGCCACCGGGGAGCTGTTTTTT	CASKVGAATGELFF
TRBJ2-1	.	TRBV20-1	.	TGCAGTGCTAGCCTGGGGGCGCCGAGCTCCTACAATGAGCAGTTCTTC	CSASLGAPSSYNEQFF
TRBJ2-2	.	TRBV3-1	many	TGTGCCAGCAGCCACTGGGGAGGCACCGGGGAGCTGTTTTTT	CASSHWGGTGELFF
TRBJ2-3	.	TRBV6-4	.	TGTGCCAGCAGTGAGGGGGCCACTAGCACAGATACGCAGTATTTT	CASSEGATSTDTQYF
TRBJ2-7	TRBD2	TRBV3-1	.	TGTGCCAGCAGCCGGAGGACTAGCGGGAGATACGAGCAGTACTTC	CASSRRTSGRYEQYF
TRBJ2-3	TRBD2	TRBV5-6	few	TGTGCCAGCAGCTTGGTAGGCCTAGCGGGACCAGATACGCAGTATTTT	CASSLVGLAGPDTQYF
TRBJ2-5	.	TRBV4-3	few	TGCGCCAGCAGCCAAGATCCGGGTGTCCAAGAGACCCAGTACTTC	CASSQDPGVQETQYF
TRBJ1-4	.	TRBV20-1	few	TGCAGGCTTAATGAAAAACTGTTTTTT	CRLNEKLFF
TRBJ2-7	.	TRBV27	few	TGTGCCAGCAGTTCGGTCTTGAGGGATTACGAGCAGTACTTC	CASSSVLRDYEQYF
TRBJ2-7	.	TRBV4-3	few	TGCGCCAGCAGCCCCCGGGGTGGTTGGTACTTC	CASSPRGGWYF
TRBJ2-3	TRBD2	TRBV20-1	many	TGCAGTGCTAGATCGGGACTAGCGGGAGACTCAGATACGCAGTATTTT	CSARSGLAGDSDTQYF
TRBJ2-5	TRBD1	TRBV7-9	.	TGTGCCAGCAGCTTCAGATTTCCGGGACAGGGAGAGACCCAGTACTTC	CASSFRFPGQGETQYF
TRBJ2-3	.	TRBV11-2	few	TGTGCCAGCAGCTACCAAGGTTTGGGACTCCGCACAGATACGCAGTATTTT	CASSYQGLGLRTDTQYF
TRBJ2-3	.	TRBV5-1	many	TGCGCCAGCAGTGGGCAGGGATGGGCAGATACGCAGTATTTT	CASSGQGWADTQYF
TRBJ2-5	TRBD2	TRBV4-1	.	TGCGCCAGCAGCCAAGATCATGGGGGAGGGGTAGAGACCCAGTACTTC	CASSQDHGGGVETQYF
TRBJ2-7	.	TRBV20-1	few	TGCAGTGCGAGTGAGGGCTACTACGAGCAGTACTTC	CSASEGYYEQYF
TRBJ2-2	.	TRBV3-1	many	TGTGCCAGCACCCGAACACAGGGTCGAAGCACCGGGGAGCTGTTTTTT	CASTRTQGRSTGELFF
TRBJ2-7	TRBD1	TRBV18	many	TGTGCCAGCTCACCCTCCCCGGGGACAGGGAGTGACGAGCAGTACTTC	CASSPSPGTGSDEQYF
TRBJ2-7	TRBD1	TRBV27	few	TGTGCCAGCAGTCTACGGACCGGGACAGATCACTACGAGCAGTACTTC	CASSLRTGTDHYEQYF
TRBJ1-1	TRBD1	TRBV6-5	few	TGTGCCAGCAGTTACTCTCAGGGGGCTTGGACTGAAGCTTTCTTT	CASSYSQGAWTEAFF
TRBJ2-5	.	TRBV6-1	many	TGTGCCAGCAGGACGGGGGTGACCTCCGGTGAGACCCAGTACTTC	CASRTGVTSGETQYF
TRBJ2-2	TRBD2	TRBV11-2	.	TGTGCCAGCAGTCCAAACACCGGGACTAGGGTCACCGGGGAGCTGTTTTTT	CASSPNTGTRVTGELFF
TRBJ2-7	.	TRBV2	.	TGTGCCAGCAGTGAAAGGGCAGGGAAGACCTACGAGCAGTACTTC	CASSERAGKTYEQYF
TRBJ2-7	TRBD1	TRBV5-6	many	TGTGCCAGCAGTTGGGACAGGGGAAATCCCTACGAGCAGTACTTC	CASSWDRGNPYEQYF
TRBJ2-4	TRBD1	TRBV2	.	TGTGCCAGCAGTACCGGGACAGGGTCCCGCCATGCCAAAAACATTCAGTACTTC	CASSTGTGSRHAKNIQYF
TRBJ1-4	.	TRBV28	.	TGTGCCAGCAACTCGGGGGGGCAGGGAAATGAAAAACTGTTTTTT	CASNSGGQGNEKLFF
TRBJ2-5	.	TRBV14	few	TGTGCCAGCAGCCAGCGGGGAGCGAACCAAGAGACCCAGTACTTC	CASSQRGANQETQYF
TRBJ2-7	.	TRBV2	.	TGTGCCAGCAGTGACCTGGACGGGTCGAGCTCCTACGAGCAGTACTTC	CASSDLDGSSSYEQYF
TRBJ2-3	TRBD1	TRBV6-2/TRBV6-3	many	TGTGCCAGCAGCCCGGGACAGGGAGTATTAGATACGCAGTATTTT	CASSPGQGVLDTQYF
TRBJ2-3	TRBD2	TRBV2	.	TGTGCCAGCAGCCAGGGACTAGCGGGGATCACAGATACGCAGTATTTT	CASSQGLAGITDTQYF